This entry features one T cell receptor (beta chain) sequence. This sample is part of a study of T cell changes during pregnancy in multiple sclerosis. The data were produced by immunoSEQ multiplex PCR, yet TCRdb's version contains in-frame clones alone and is incomplete. In the table there are 100,000 to 130,000 clones, 80% to 95% of which are singletons. The material sequenced was peripheral blood, taken in the third trimester of pregnancy. The clonotype originates from a female donor in good health, enrolled as a control in a pregnancy study.

DNA of the CDR3: TGCGCCAGCAGCCAATCCTCTCACAGGAACACCGGGGAGCTGTTTTTT. It encodes CASSQSSHRNTGELFF. The rearrangement uses TRBV4-3 and TRBJ2-2; D uncertain. The V end was cut by 2 bases, the J end by 1 base, with 11 bases between. Per the germline V gene, CDR1 is LGHNA and CDR2 is YSLEER. The CDR3 runs to 16 residues.